Each of the 18 T cell receptor beta chains below was sequenced from the same sample in a study of blood T cell repertoires in COVID-19. TCRdb's copy holds only in-frame clones and misses some; the assay was immunoSEQ multiplex PCR. The data hold some 150,000 clones, with about 83% observed a single time. The material sequenced was peripheral blood. Receptors were obtained from a human donor in a cohort sampled during active COVID-19.

V and J are TRBV29-1 and TRBJ2-5; D might be TRBD1 (6 bases). V dropped 4 bases and J dropped 3 bases, with 9 bases sitting between them. The germline V gene has CDR1 SQVTM and CDR2 ANQGSEA. This CDR3 spans 12 amino acids. CDR3 sequence reads: CSVGDTKETQYF. As DNA, the CDR3 is TGCAGCGTTGGGGACACCAAAGAGACCCAGTACTTC.

This clone appeared a few times. V and J are TRBV11-1 and TRBJ2-1; 7 positions match TRBD2. V shed 3 bases, J shed 1 base, and the junction held 0 bases outside the gene matches. The CDR3 spans 14 residues. The germline CDR1 and CDR2 sequences are SGHAT and FQDESV (reference sequence). The CDR3 DNA follows: TGTGCCAGCAGCTTGGGGGGGTCCTACAATGAGCAGTTCTTC. This translates into CASSLGGSYNEQFF.

The chain uses TRBV6-1 and TRBJ1-2; D is unclear. Germline V lookup: CDR1 MNHNS, CDR2 SASEGT. Trimming removed 1 base from V and 1 base from J, with 10 bases in between. This CDR3 spans 15 amino acids. CDR3 amino acids: CASSEGGSFNYGYTF. CDR3 DNA: TGTGCCAGCAGTGAAGGAGGCAGCTTTAACTATGGCTACACCTTC.

This chain links TRBV28 with TRBJ2-7; 11 positions match TRBD1. CDR1 MDHEN and CDR2 SYDVKM come from the germline V gene. J was trimmed by 6 bases and V by 2 bases; bases with no gene match: 6. The CDR3 length is 15 residues. For the CDR3, the DNA is TGTGCCAGCAGTTTACCGGGACAGGGGGGATTCGAGCAGTACTTC. It yields the protein CASSLPGQGGFEQYF.

The CDR3 reads CASSCGRGGNEQFF. The CDR3 DNA reads TGTGCCAGCAGCTGCGGTCGCGGGGGTAATGAGCAGTTCTTC. J is TRBJ2-1 and V is TRBV7-4, with TRBD2 matching 7 bases. Germline V gives CDR1 SGHVT, CDR2 SQSDAQ. This CDR3 has 14 residues. The V segment lost 4 bases and the J segment 7 bases; nucleotides outside the gene matches: 7. The variable domain in full, completed from reference TRBV7-4 and TRBJ2-1, reads GAGVSQSPRYKVAKRGRDVALRCDSISGHVTLYWYRQTLGQGSEVLTYSQSDAQRDKSGRPSGRFSAERPERSVSTLKIQRTEQGDSAVYLCASSCGRGGNEQFFGPGTRLTVL.

This rearrangement joins TRBV7-2 to TRBJ1-1, with D tentatively TRBD1 (5 bases). The germline V gene has CDR1 SGHTA and CDR2 FQGNSA. The V and J ends lost 7 bases and 3 bases respectively, with 12 bases between them. CDR3 length equals 13 residues. The CDR3 region is CASTQGSHTEAFF. The CDR3 DNA follows: TGTGCCAGCACCCAGGGCTCGCACACTGAAGCTTTCTTT.

The genes are TRBV28 and TRBJ2-3; the match to TRBD2 covers 14 bases. Germline-derived CDR1 and CDR2 are MDHEN and SYDVKM. The CDR3 has 17 amino acids. V shed 6 bases, J shed 2 bases, and the junction held 7 bases outside the gene matches. The CDR3 is CASRGWGLAGATDTQYF. In nucleotides, the CDR3 is TGTGCCAGCAGGGGGTGGGGACTAGCGGGAGCCACAGATACGCAGTATTTT.

The V call is TRBV5-1, the J call TRBJ1-1, with TRBD1 matching over 8 bases. Trimming removed 2 bases from V and 7 bases from J; junction bases left unmatched: 7. CDR1 SGHRS and CDR2 YFSETQ come from the germline V gene. The CDR3 is 14 residues long. The CDR3 region is CASSLMTGVVEAFF. The DNA for the CDR3 is TGCGCCAGCAGCTTAATGACAGGGGTGGTTGAAGCTTTCTTT.

This chain connects TRBV5-5 to TRBJ1-4; D is unclear. The CDR3 has 17 amino acids. Germline values: CDR1 SGHKS, CDR2 YYEKEE (reference sequence). The V gene lost 0 bases and the J gene lost 0 bases, with 12 bases spanning the gap. The CDR3 sequence is CASSLEGRTATNEKLFF. Here the CDR3 DNA reads TGTGCCAGCAGCTTGGAGGGCCGGACTGCAACTAATGAAAAACTGTTTTTT.

The CDR3 loop is CASSQAQTGNTEAFF. DNA for the CDR3: TGTGCCAGCAGCCAAGCTCAGACAGGGAACACTGAAGCTTTCTTT. The chain couples TRBV3-1 (or the pseudogene TRBV3-2) to TRBJ1-1, with D possibly being TRBD1 (6 bases). Per the germline V gene, CDR1 is LGHDT and CDR2 is YNNKEL (reference sequence). V lost 1 base and J lost 1, with 10 bases in between. CDR3 length: 15 amino acids.

This clone was counted between two and nine times. V usage is TRBV3-1 (or the pseudogene TRBV3-2) and J usage is TRBJ1-2, with 10 bases lining up with TRBD1. The V segment lost 4 bases and the J segment 8 bases; nucleotides outside the gene matches: 13. The CDR3 extends over 16 amino acids. Germline V gives CDR1 LGHDT, CDR2 YNNKEL (reference sequence). CDR3 residues: CASSRLDRDRGGGYTF. CDR3 DNA sequence: TGTGCCAGCAGCCGCTTAGACCGGGACAGGGGAGGAGGCTACACCTTC.

V gene TRBV30 combines with J gene TRBJ2-7; no clear D. CDR1 is GTSNPN, CDR2 SVGIG, per germline (reference sequence). The CDR3 has 11 residues. Trimming took off 4 bases at V and 3 bases at J, with 7 bases between the two ends. CDR3 residues: CAWKVDYEQYF. CDR3 bases: TGTGCCTGGAAAGTAGACTACGAGCAGTACTTC.

A few counts support this clone. The V gene is TRBV7-2, the J gene TRBJ1-3; perhaps TRBD1 as D (6 bases). This CDR3 contains 15 residues. V dropped 1 base and J dropped 6 bases, with 13 bases sitting between them. The germline V gene has CDR1 SGHTA and CDR2 FQGNSA. The CDR3 bases are TGTGCCAGCAGCTTAGTTTCAGGGGCCGAAAACACCATATATTTT. Encoded protein: CASSLVSGAENTIYF.

The chain uses TRBV5-1 and TRBJ2-1; 8 nucleotides align to TRBD2. This CDR3 has 15 amino acids. The germline CDR1 and CDR2 sequences are SGHRS and YFSETQ. Unmatched junction bases numbered 2, after V lost 3 bases and J lost 0 bases. CDR3 sequence reads: CASSSTSGSYNEQFF. CDR3 DNA: TGCGCCAGCAGCTCTACTAGCGGCTCCTACAATGAGCAGTTCTTC. The full variable domain, in which reference TRBV5-1 and TRBJ2-1 provide the parts outside the CDR3, is KAGVTQTPRYLIKTRGQQVTLSCSPISGHRSVSWYQQTPGQGLQFLFEYFSETQRNKGNFPGRFSGRQFSNSRSEMNVSTLELGDSALYLCASSSTSGSYNEQFFGPGTRLTVL.

This chain links TRBV3-1 (or the pseudogene TRBV3-2) with TRBJ2-2, with D possibly being TRBD2 (6 bases). This CDR3 is built from 15 residues. Germline V gives CDR1 LGHDT, CDR2 YNNKEL (reference sequence). With 1 base removed from V and 2 bases from J, the gap between germline ends came to 8 bases. CDR3 amino acids: CASSQAGVNTGELFF. CDR3 DNA sequence: TGTGCCAGCAGCCAAGCGGGAGTAAACACCGGGGAGCTGTTTTTT.

The chain joins TRBV3-1 (or the pseudogene TRBV3-2) to TRBJ2-1, with 7 bases lining up with TRBD2. V lost 2 bases to trimming and J lost 6 bases; unmatched junction nucleotides: 10. Germline V gives CDR1 LGHDT, CDR2 YNNKEL (reference sequence). This CDR3 has 16 residues. CDR3 nucleotides: TGTGCCAGCAGCCAAAAGGGGACTATCTTGATCAATGAGCAGTTCTTC. Translation: CASSQKGTILINEQFF.

The chain recombines TRBV11-2 with TRBJ1-5; maybe TRBD1 (6 bases). This CDR3 has 15 residues. V lost 1 base to trimming and J lost 2 bases, with 9 bases between them. Germline loops: CDR1 SGHAT, CDR2 FQNNGV. The CDR3 loop reads CASSLGGQGNQPQHF. The CDR3 bases are TGTGCCAGCAGCTTAGGGGGGCAGGGCAATCAGCCCCAGCATTTT.

This clone was seen a few times. The CDR3 protein is CAITPPLPGQHYEQYF. Written as DNA, the CDR3 is TGTGCCATTACCCCCCCCCTTCCGGGACAGCACTACGAGCAGTACTTC. The chain joins TRBV7-2 to TRBJ2-7; 7 bases are a match to TRBD1. CDR1 SGHTA and CDR2 FQGNSA come from the germline V gene. The V gene end was trimmed by 10 bases and the J gene end by 3 bases; junction bases not matched to a gene: 18. The CDR3 has 16 residues.